This note documents a single T cell receptor (beta chain) sequence. What this receptor recognizes is not known. Base qualities were left out, and no much larger clone turns up one base away. Each collaborating institution followed its own protocols to collect whole blood in K2EDTA tubes. For TCRbeta analysis, collaborator samples were shipped as frozen whole blood, as isolated PBMCs, or as DNA extracted from either sample type. These data originate in a study of blood T cell repertoires in COVID-19 (TCRdb year 2020). Background for the entire study: Collaborator samples came from the United States, Italy and Spain and covered acute and convalescent phases of COVID-19. The material from the prospective study consisted of cDNA or gDNA derived from T cells, B-cell-depleted T cells, or PBMCs. The dataset comprised deeply sampled blood TCRbeta repertoires from subjects exposed to, actively infected with, or recovered from COVID-19. The repertoires were released in a freely available public database meant as a resource for research on the immune response to SARS-CoV-2. Samples came from the ongoing ImmuneRACE study (first 160 participants) plus 1,254 subjects from 6 global collaborators. Nearly every sample came with metadata listing a de-identified subject ID, COVID-19 status, age in years and sex. Where HLA class I and class II types were available, the types were taken from metadata supplied by the sample provider, not from assay-based typing. The full study reports these points: How much clinical and demographic metadata was included differed by source and by participant, and the metadata was provided uncurated.

The immunoSEQ Assay, a bias-controlled multiplex PCR, was used to amplify TCRbeta CDR3 regions from genomic DNA. Processing in the source paper ran as follows. Within the assay, amplification of reference gene primers was used to estimate how many nucleated cells each sample contained. To quantify the absolute abundance of each unique TCRbeta CDR3 rearrangement, sequence reads were collapsed and filtered. For each sample, productive Simpson clonality was calculated by taking the square root of Simpson's diversity index across productive rearrangements. TCRdb holds this immuneACCESS table with in-frame rearrangements only. Some clones are missing; in checked studies, unresolved V genes explain under half, and the rest has no known cause. The V and J calls and clone size are taken from that table; D and trimming were inferred from the DNA. The sample table shows roughly 80,000 clones, and approximately 80% are seen once. The ten largest clonotypes hold around 12% of the sample.

Sequencing input: peripheral blood. The sequence derives from an elderly man with acute or convalescent COVID-19.

CDR3 protein: CASSFSGGGVTDTQYF. The sequenced DNA is TGTGCCAGCAGTTTCAGTGGCGGCGGGGTCACAGATACGCAGTATTTT. In this chain, TRBV28 is recombined with TRBJ2-3; the D gene is perhaps TRBD2, on 6 matching bases. As encoded in the germline V gene, CDR1 is MDHEN while CDR2 is SYDVKM. The CDR3, cysteine through phenylalanine, is 16 amino acids long. Only the CDR3 DNA is retained, 48 bases long and in frame from the first base. Cut back by 3 bases and 2 bases, the V and J ends lie 15 bases apart.